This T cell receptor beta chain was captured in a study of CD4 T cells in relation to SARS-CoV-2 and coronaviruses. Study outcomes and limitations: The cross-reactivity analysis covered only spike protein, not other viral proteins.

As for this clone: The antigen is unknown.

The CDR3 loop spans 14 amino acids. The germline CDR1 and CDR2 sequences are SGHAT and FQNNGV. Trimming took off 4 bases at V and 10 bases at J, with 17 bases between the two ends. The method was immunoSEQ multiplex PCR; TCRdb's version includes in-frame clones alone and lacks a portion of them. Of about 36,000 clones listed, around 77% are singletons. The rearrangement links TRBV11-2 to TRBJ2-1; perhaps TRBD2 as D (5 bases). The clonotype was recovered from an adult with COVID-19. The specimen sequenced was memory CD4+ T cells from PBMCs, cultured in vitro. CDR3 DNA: TGTGCCAGCAGCTACTTAAGGACGGGAACGGAGCAGTTCTTC. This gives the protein CASSYLRTGTEQFF.